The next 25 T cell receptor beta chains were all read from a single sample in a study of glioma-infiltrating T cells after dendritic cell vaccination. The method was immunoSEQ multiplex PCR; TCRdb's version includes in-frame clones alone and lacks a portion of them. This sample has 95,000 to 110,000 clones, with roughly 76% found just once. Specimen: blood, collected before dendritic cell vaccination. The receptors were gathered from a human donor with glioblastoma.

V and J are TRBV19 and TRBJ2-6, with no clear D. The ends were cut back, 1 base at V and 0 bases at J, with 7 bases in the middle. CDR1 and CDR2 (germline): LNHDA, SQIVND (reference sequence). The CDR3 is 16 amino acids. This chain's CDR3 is CASSIVESSGANVLTF. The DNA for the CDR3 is TGTGCCAGTAGTATAGTGGAGAGCTCTGGGGCCAACGTCCTGACTTTC.

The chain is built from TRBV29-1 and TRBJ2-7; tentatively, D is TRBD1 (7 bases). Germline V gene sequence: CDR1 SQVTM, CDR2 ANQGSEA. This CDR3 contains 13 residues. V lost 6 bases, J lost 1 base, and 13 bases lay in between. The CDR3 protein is CSVWQGGSYEQYF. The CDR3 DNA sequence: TGCAGCGTGTGGCAGGGGGGATCCTACGAGCAGTACTTC.

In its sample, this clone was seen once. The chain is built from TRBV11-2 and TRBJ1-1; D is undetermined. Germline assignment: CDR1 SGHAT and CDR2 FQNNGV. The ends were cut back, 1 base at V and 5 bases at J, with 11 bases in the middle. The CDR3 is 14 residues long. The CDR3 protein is CASSLVGDGTEAFF. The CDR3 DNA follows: TGTGCCAGCAGCTTAGTGGGCGACGGAACTGAAGCTTTCTTT.

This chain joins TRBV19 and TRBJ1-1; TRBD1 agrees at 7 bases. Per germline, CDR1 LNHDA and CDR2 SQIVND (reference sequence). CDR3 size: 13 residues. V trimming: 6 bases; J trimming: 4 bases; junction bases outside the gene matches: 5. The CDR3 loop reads CASSPGTATEAFF. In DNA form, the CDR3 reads TGTGCCAGTAGCCCTGGGACAGCCACTGAAGCTTTCTTT.

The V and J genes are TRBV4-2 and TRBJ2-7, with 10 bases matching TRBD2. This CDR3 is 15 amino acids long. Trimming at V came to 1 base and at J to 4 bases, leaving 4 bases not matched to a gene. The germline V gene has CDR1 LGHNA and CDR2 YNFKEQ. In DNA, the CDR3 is TGTGCCAGCAGCCAAGCCGGGACTAGCGCGTACGAGCAGTACTTC. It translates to CASSQAGTSAYEQYF.

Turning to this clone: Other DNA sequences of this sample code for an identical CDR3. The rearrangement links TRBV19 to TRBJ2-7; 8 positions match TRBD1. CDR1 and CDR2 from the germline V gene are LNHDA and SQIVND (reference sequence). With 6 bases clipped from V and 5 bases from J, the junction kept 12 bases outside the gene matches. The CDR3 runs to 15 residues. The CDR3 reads CASSLTGQGSNEQYF. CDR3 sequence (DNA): TGTGCCAGTAGCCTTACCGGACAGGGCAGTAACGAGCAGTACTTC. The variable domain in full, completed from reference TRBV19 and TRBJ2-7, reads DGGITQSPKYLFRKEGQNVTLSCEQNLNHDAMYWYRQDPGQGLRLIYYSQIVNDFQKGDIAEGYSVSREKKESFPLTVTSAQKNPTAFYLCASSLTGQGSNEQYFGPGTRLTVT.

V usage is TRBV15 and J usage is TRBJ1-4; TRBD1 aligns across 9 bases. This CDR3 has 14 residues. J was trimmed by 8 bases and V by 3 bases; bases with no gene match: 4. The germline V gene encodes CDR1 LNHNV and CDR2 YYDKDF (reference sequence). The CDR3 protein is CATSRGQGGEKLFF. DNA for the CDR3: TGTGCCACCAGCAGGGGACAGGGTGGCGAAAAACTGTTTTTT.

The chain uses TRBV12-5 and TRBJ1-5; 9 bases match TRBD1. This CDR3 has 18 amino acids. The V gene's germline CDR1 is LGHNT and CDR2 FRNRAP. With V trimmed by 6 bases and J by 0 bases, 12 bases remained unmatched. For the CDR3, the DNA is TGTGCTAGTGGCCAGCCGGGACAGGGCTTCTATAGCAATCAGCCCCAGCATTTT. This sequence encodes CASGQPGQGFYSNQPQHF.

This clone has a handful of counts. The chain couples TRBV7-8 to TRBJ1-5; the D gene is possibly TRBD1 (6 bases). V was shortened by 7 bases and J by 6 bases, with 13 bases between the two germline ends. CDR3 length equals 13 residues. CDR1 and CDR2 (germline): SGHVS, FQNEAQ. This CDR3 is CASKQGFGQPQHF. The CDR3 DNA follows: TGTGCCAGCAAACAGGGTTTTGGTCAGCCCCAGCATTTT.

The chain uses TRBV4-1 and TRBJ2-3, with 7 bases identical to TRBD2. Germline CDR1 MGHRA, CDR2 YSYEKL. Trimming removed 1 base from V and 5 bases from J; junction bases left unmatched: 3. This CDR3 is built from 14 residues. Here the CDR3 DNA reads TGCGCCAGCAGCCAAGGACTAGCTGGAGATACGCAGTATTTT. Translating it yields CASSQGLAGDTQYF.

CDR3 coding DNA: TGTGCCAGCAGACTTGACAGTATGAACACTGAAGCTTTCTTT. This gives the protein CASRLDSMNTEAFF. V is TRBV7-9 and J is TRBJ1-1; possible D gene TRBD1, 5 bases. Germline lookup yields CDR1 SEHNR and CDR2 FQNEAQ (reference sequence). V was trimmed by 6 bases and J by 0 bases, leaving 11 bases between them. The CDR3 is made up of 14 amino acids.

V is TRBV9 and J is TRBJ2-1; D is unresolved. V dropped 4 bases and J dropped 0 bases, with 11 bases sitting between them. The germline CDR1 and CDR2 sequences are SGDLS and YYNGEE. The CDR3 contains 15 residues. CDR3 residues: CASSPQQNSYNEQFF. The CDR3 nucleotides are TGTGCCAGCAGCCCCCAACAGAACTCCTACAATGAGCAGTTCTTC.

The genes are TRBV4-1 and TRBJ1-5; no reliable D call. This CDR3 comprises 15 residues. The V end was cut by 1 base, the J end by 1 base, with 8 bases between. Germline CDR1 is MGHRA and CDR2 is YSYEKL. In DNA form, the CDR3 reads TGCGCCAGCAGCCAAGGCGAGTGGAGCAATCAGCCCCAGCATTTT. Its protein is CASSQGEWSNQPQHF.

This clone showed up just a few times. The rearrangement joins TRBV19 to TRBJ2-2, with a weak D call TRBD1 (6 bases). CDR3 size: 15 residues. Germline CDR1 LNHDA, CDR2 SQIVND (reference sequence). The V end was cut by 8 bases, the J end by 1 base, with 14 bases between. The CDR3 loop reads CASVYTGRNTGELFF. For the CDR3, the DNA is TGTGCCAGTGTGTATACAGGGAGGAACACCGGGGAGCTGTTTTTT.

DNA for the CDR3: TGTGCCAGCAGCTTGGTGGCGGGGGGGCCCTGGGAGACCCAGTACTTC. Translated, it gives CASSLVAGGPWETQYF. The genes are TRBV5-4 and TRBJ2-5, with 9 bases fitting TRBD2. V dropped 0 bases and J dropped 5; count of bases not matched to a gene: 8. The V gene's germline CDR1 is SGHNT and CDR2 YYREEE (reference sequence). This CDR3 has 16 residues.

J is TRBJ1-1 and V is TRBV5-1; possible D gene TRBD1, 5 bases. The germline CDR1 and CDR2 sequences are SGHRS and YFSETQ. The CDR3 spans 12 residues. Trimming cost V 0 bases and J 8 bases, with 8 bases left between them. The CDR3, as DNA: TGCGCCAGCAGCTTGGTTTCAGGGGAAGCTTTCTTT. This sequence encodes CASSLVSGEAFF.

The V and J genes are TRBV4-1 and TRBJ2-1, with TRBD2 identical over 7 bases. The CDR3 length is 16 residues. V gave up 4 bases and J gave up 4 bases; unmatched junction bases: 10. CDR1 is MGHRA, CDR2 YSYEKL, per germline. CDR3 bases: TGCGCCAGCAGCCGGGCCTCTAGCGGCGTTTACAATGAGCAGTTCTTC. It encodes CASSRASSGVYNEQFF.

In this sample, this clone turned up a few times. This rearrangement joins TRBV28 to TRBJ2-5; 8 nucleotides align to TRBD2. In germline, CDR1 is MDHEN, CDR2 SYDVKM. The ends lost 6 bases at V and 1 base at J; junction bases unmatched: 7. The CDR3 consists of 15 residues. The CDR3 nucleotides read TGTGCCAGCAGGGGCGGCGGGGGGACCCAAGAGACCCAGTACTTC. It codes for CASRGGGGTQETQYF.

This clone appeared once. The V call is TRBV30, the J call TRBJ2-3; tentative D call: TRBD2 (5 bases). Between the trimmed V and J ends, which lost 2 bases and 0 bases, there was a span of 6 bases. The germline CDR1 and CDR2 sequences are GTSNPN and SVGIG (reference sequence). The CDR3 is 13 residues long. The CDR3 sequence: CAWSSGSTDTQYF. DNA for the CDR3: TGTGCCTGGAGTTCGGGGAGCACAGATACGCAGTATTTT.

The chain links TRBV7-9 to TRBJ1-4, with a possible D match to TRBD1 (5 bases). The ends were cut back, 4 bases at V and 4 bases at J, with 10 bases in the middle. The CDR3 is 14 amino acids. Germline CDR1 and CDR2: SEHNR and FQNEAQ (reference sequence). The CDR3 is CASSSGQDNEKLFF. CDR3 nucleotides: TGTGCCAGCAGCTCCGGACAAGATAATGAAAAACTGTTTTTT. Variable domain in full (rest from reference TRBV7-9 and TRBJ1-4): DTGVSQNPRHKITKRGQNVTFRCDPISEHNRLYWYRQTLGQGPEFLTYFQNEAQLEKSRLLSDRFSAERPKGSFSTLEIQRTEQGDSAMYLCASSSGQDNEKLFFGSGTQLSVL.

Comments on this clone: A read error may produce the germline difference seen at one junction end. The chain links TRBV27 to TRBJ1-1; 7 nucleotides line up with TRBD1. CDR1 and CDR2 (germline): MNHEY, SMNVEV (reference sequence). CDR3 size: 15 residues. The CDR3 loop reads CASGLGGRGNTEAFF. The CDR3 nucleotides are TGTGCCAGCGGTTTAGGGGGCCGCGGGAACACTGAAGCTTTCTTT.

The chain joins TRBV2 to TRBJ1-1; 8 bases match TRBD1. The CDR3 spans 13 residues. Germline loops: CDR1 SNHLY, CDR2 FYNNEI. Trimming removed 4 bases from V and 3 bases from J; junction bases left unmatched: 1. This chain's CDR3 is CASSGQGYTEAFF. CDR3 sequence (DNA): TGTGCCAGCAGTGGACAGGGGTACACTGAAGCTTTCTTT.

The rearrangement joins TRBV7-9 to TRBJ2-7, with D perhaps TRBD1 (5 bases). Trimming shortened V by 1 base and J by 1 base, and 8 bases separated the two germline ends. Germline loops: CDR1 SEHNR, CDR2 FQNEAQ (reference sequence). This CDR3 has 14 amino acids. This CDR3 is CASSLGGRSYEQYF. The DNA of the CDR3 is TGTGCCAGCAGCTTAGGGGGCAGGTCCTACGAGCAGTACTTC.

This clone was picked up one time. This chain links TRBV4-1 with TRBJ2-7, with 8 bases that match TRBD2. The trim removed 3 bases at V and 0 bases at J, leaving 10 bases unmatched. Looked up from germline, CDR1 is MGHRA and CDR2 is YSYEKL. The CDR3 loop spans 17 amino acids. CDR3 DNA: TGCGCCAGCAGCCAGGCCAGTGGGCGGGGGGCCTCCTACGAGCAGTACTTC. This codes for CASSQASGRGASYEQYF.

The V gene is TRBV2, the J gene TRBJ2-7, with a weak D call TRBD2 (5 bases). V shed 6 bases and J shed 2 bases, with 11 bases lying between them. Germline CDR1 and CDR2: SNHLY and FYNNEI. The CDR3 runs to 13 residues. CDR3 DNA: TGTGCCAGCAGGAGGTTGAGGGCCTACGAGCAGTACTTC. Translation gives CASRRLRAYEQYF.